This is a list of T cell receptor beta chains from one sample in a study of blood T cell repertoires in COVID-19. The assay was immunoSEQ multiplex PCR, and TCRdb's table has in-frame clones only and misses some. Among roughly 93,000 clones listed, about nine tenths were seen once. The sequenced sample was peripheral blood. Receptors were obtained from a man aged 45-60 years with acute or convalescent COVID-19. Each CDR3 is given with its conserved first and last residue. Fields, in order: J gene, V gene, D gene, clone size, CDR3 protein, CDR3 DNA. D genes are given only for firm matches. Clone size, where shown, is once, few, many, or a class for clones that have expanded.

J gene: TRBJ1-6
V gene: TRBV30
D gene: .
clone size: .
CDR3 protein: CALTEVGDSPLHF
CDR3 DNA: TGTGCCTTGACTGAGGTTGGAGACTCACCCCTCCACTTT

J gene: TRBJ1-5
V gene: TRBV2
D gene: .
clone size: .
CDR3 protein: CASTTGFIQPQHF
CDR3 DNA: TGTGCCAGCACGACAGGCTTTATCCAGCCCCAGCATTTT

J gene: TRBJ1-1
V gene: TRBV5-1
D gene: .
clone size: .
CDR3 protein: CASSPDILNTEAFF
CDR3 DNA: TGCGCCAGCAGCCCGGACATACTCAACACTGAAGCTTTCTTT

J gene: TRBJ1-1
V gene: TRBV5-6
D gene: .
clone size: .
CDR3 protein: CASSYTGLDNTEAFF
CDR3 DNA: TGTGCCAGCAGCTACACAGGGTTGGATAATACTGAAGCTTTCTTT

J gene: TRBJ1-1
V gene: TRBV7-2
D gene: TRBD1
clone size: .
CDR3 protein: CASSQGQANTEAFF
CDR3 DNA: TGTGCCAGCAGCCAGGGACAGGCGAACACTGAAGCTTTCTTT

J gene: TRBJ1-1
V gene: TRBV6-5
D gene: TRBD1
clone size: .
CDR3 protein: CASSPGRDRNTEAFF
CDR3 DNA: TGTGCCAGCAGTCCCGGGCGGGACAGGAACACTGAAGCTTTCTTT

J gene: TRBJ2-3
V gene: TRBV15
D gene: TRBD1
clone size: .
CDR3 protein: CATSRRRGQAPTDTQYF
CDR3 DNA: TGTGCCACCAGCAGACGCCGGGGACAGGCCCCAACAGATACGCAGTATTTT

J gene: TRBJ1-5
V gene: TRBV3-1/TRBV3-2
D gene: .
clone size: .
CDR3 protein: CASSQTDSYQPQHF
CDR3 DNA: TGTGCCAGCAGCCAAACCGACAGCTATCAGCCCCAGCATTTT

J gene: TRBJ1-1
V gene: TRBV19
D gene: .
clone size: few
CDR3 protein: CASSRSSGGVDTEAFF
CDR3 DNA: TGTGCCAGTAGTAGATCTTCTGGAGGGGTGGACACTGAAGCTTTCTTT

J gene: TRBJ1-5
V gene: TRBV19
D gene: .
clone size: .
CDR3 protein: CASSIKGGGNQPQHF
CDR3 DNA: TGTGCCAGTAGTATTAAGGGGGGGGGCAATCAGCCCCAGCATTTT

J gene: TRBJ1-5
V gene: TRBV19
D gene: TRBD1
clone size: .
CDR3 protein: CASTPGGSNQPQHF
CDR3 DNA: TGTGCCAGTACTCCAGGGGGTAGCAATCAGCCCCAGCATTTT

J gene: TRBJ1-2
V gene: TRBV9
D gene: TRBD1
clone size: .
CDR3 protein: CASSVAGTGGDGYTF
CDR3 DNA: TGTGCCAGCAGCGTAGCCGGGACAGGGGGCGATGGCTACACCTTC

J gene: TRBJ2-1
V gene: TRBV30
D gene: TRBD2
clone size: .
CDR3 protein: CASRLAGGEQQFF
CDR3 DNA: TGTGCCTCCCGACTAGCGGGGGGGGAGCAGCAGTTCTTC

J gene: TRBJ2-3
V gene: TRBV6-2/TRBV6-3
D gene: TRBD2
clone size: .
CDR3 protein: CASSYSSGGAYTQYF
CDR3 DNA: TGTGCCAGCAGTTACTCCAGCGGGGGGGCATATACGCAGTATTTT

J gene: TRBJ1-4
V gene: TRBV15
D gene: TRBD1
clone size: .
CDR3 protein: CATSMTGGGEKLFF
CDR3 DNA: TGTGCCACCAGCATGACAGGGGGTGGTGAAAAACTGTTTTTT

J gene: TRBJ1-4
V gene: TRBV14
D gene: .
clone size: .
CDR3 protein: CASSHRTGPNEKLFF
CDR3 DNA: TGTGCCAGCAGCCATAGAACAGGCCCTAATGAAAAACTGTTTTTT

J gene: TRBJ1-1
V gene: TRBV7-3
D gene: .
clone size: once
CDR3 protein: CASSSQGNTEAFF
CDR3 DNA: TGTGCCAGCAGCTCCCAGGGGAACACTGAAGCTTTCTTT